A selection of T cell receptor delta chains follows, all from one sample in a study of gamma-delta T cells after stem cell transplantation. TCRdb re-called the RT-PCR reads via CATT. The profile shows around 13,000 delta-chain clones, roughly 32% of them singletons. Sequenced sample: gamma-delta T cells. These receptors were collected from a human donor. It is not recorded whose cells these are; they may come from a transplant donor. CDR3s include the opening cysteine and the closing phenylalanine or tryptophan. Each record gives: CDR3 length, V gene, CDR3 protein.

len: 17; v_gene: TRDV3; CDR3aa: CAFPWKRGTRWTDKLIF
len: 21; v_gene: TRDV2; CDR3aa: CACAHNRRLLGISTFTDKLIF
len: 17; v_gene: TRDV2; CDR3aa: CACDTILNSWDTRQMFF
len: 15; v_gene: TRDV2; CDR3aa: CACDGRWGIADKLIF
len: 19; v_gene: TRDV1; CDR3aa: CALGAIPPWFSWDTRQMFF
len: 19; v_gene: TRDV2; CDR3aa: CACDTVTGAKDRDTRQMFF
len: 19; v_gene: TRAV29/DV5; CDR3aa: CAAALGKIPRAPGSYKLIF
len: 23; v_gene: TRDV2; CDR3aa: CAYDRARVLGDTLSSWDTRQMFF
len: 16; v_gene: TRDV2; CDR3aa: CACDTALLGIHDKLIF
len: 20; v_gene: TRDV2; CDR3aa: CACDTPPTGGVVDEADKLIF
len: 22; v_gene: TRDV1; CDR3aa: CALGLPGSHTQWGILLFHKLIF
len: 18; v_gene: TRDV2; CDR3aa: CACDRRVRILPLADKLIF
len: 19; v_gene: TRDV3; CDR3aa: CASVIRFQLGGYGGDKLIF
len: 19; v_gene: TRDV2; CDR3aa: CACDTGCHSLQSLTAHLFF
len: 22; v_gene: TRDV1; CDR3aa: CALGELSRSYGFILGNTDKLIF
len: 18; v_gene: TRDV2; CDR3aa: CACDKRWGGDWDTRQMFF
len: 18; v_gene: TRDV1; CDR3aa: CALGELAPPRIEERPLIF
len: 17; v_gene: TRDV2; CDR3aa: CACDPILGDTQTAQLFF
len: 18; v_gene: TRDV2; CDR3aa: CACDYLGDNGWDTRQMFF
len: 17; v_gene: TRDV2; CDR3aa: CACEAGSSSWDTRQMFF
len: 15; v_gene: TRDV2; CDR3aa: CACDTVGGVTAQLFF
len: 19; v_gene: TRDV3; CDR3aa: CAFSPHDQLLGDHTDKLIF
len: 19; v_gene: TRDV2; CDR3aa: CACDMVLGDTSWDTRQMFF
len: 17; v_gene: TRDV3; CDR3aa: CAFKSGGSPWDTRQMFF
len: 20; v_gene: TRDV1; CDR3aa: CALGERVARPDWGYAGPLIF
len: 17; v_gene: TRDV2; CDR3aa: CACDTGGYKTYTDKLIF
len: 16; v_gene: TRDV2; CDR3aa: CACDWGIRWDTRQMFF
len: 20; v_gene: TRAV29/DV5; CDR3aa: CAARNFGDVGTPYGADKLIF
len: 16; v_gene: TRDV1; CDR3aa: CALGETTRWDTRQMFF
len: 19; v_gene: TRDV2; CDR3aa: CACDGTWGSSSWDTRQMFF
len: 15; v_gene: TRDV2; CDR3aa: CACDSTGGYAAQLFF
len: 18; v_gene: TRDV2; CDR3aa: CACDTGGYSSWDTRQMFF
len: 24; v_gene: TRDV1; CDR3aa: CALGEGKDGRPGLGAPLDTDKLIF
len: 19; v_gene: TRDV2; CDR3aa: CACDTVLGDISLDTRQMFF
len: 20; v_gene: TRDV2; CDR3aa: CACDVYWAILSSCDTRQMFF
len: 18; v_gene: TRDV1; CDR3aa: CALGETGPTGGYTDKLIF
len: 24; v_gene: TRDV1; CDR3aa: CALGGPAARPSYNTGGPITDKLIF
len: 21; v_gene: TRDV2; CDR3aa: CACDSLCTGVYCSWDTRQMFF
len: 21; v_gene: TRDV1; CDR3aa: CALGARLTPTVHLPICDKLIF
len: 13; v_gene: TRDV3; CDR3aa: CASYWGMTAKLFF
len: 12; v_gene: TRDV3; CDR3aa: CASPIPSDNLIF
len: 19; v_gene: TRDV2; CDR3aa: CACDKVLGDTSWDTRQMFF
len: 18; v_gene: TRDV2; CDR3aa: CACDTGWGAAWDTRQMFF
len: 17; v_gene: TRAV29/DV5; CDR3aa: CAAAPFPARFLRGKLTF
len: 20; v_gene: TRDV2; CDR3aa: CACDTRTGGFSSWDTRQMFF
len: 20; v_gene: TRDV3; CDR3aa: CALLGLPRRGYLTLTAQLFF
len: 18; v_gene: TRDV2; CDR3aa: CACDTVTGGYPYTRQMFF
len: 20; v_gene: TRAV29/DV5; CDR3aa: CAANNPFPWKLRRDTDKLIF
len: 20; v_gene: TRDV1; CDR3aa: CALGEPPGDTRYPLTDKLIF
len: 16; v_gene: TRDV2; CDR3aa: CACVGAWETYTDKLIF
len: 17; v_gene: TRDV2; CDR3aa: CACALGDTGWMTAQLFF